The clone carrying this T cell receptor beta chain was seen a handful of times. Antigen unknown. This specimen belongs to a study of beta chain features in type 1 diabetes. Study-wide results and limits: Because the template was cDNA, high-expressing cells might be over-represented.

In germline, CDR1 is SGHRS, CDR2 YFSETQ. CDR3 size: 13 residues. V lost 4 bases to trimming and J lost 6 bases, with 11 bases between them. Expressed TCRB transcripts were sequenced after all isolated RNA was converted to cDNA. Libraries were prepared by immunoSEQ multiplex PCR; TCRdb keeps only in-frame clonotypes and omits some of them. The sample holds 200,000 to 250,000 clones, around 65% seen once. Blood was collected once per donor into heparin, averaging roughly 110 mL. Purity (above 98%) was reached by all sorted populations. The TCR sequence derives from a man aged 25 to 40 in good health. This sequence joins TRBV5-1 and TRBJ2-1; the D is unclear. Sequencing was carried out using naive CD4+ T cells from blood. CDR3 coding DNA: TGCGCCAGCAGCCCGGAATGGGGCAATGAGCAGTTCTTC. Translating gives CASSPEWGNEQFF.